This T cell receptor beta chain was recovered during a study of shared clonotypes between healthy human individuals. Assay used: immunoSEQ multiplex PCR; TCRdb lists only in-frame clones, some missing. The table records about 820,000 clones, roughly 92% of them present only once. The V gene lost 0 bases and the J gene lost 3 bases, with 9 bases spanning the gap. The CDR3 length is 14 residues. Germline V gene lookup returns CDR1 MNHEY and CDR2 SVGAGI. As defined, naive CD8 cells were CD45RO-negative and positively selected for CCR7, with terminally differentiated effector memory CD45RA+ cells excluded.

Sequencing was done on a sample of naive CD8+ T cells sorted from blood. The V call is TRBV6-5, the J call TRBJ2-7; a weak D match, TRBD1 (6 bases). This TCR was sampled from a man younger than 45 in good health. The CDR3 sequence: CASSYSGADYEQYF. Here the CDR3 DNA reads TGTGCCAGCAGTTACTCGGGGGCGGACTACGAGCAGTACTTC.